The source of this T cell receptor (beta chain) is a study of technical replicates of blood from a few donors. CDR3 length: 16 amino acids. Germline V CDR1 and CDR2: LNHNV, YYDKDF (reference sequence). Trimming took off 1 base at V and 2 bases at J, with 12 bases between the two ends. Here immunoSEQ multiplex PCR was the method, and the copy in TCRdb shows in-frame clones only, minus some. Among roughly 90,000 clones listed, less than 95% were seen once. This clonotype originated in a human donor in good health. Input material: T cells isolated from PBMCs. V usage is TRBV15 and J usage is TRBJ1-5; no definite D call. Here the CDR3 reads CATSRGGNRGNQPQHF. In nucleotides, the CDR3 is TGTGCCACCAGCAGAGGAGGGAATAGGGGCAATCAGCCCCAGCATTTT.